The 17 T cell receptor beta chains in this list originate from one sample, sequenced in a study of blood T cell repertoires in COVID-19. TCRdb's copy holds only in-frame clones and misses some; the assay was immunoSEQ multiplex PCR. The sample consists of 150,000 or so clones, about nine tenths of them appearing once. Sequencing was done on a sample of peripheral blood. Receptor source: a young man with acute or convalescent COVID-19.

The rearrangement joins TRBV3-1 (or the pseudogene TRBV3-2) to TRBJ2-5; 8 positions match TRBD1. Germline values: CDR1 LGHDT, CDR2 YNNKEL (reference sequence). The CDR3 consists of 14 residues. With V trimmed by 1 base and J by 5 bases, 3 bases remained unmatched. This chain's CDR3 is CASSQGQGMETQYF. The CDR3 DNA sequence: TGTGCCAGCAGCCAAGGACAGGGGATGGAGACCCAGTACTTC.

The rearrangement links TRBV2 to TRBJ2-7; perhaps TRBD2 as D (6 bases). The germline V gene has CDR1 SNHLY and CDR2 FYNNEI. The V gene lost 7 bases and the J gene lost 6 bases, with 19 bases spanning the gap. This CDR3 is 14 amino acids long. The CDR3 protein is CASKATGLEGEQYF. CDR3 bases: TGTGCCAGCAAAGCCACGGGACTCGAAGGCGAGCAGTACTTC. Full variable domain (remainder filled in from reference TRBV2 and TRBJ2-7): EPEVTQTPSHQVTQMGQEVILRCVPISNHLYFYWYRQILGQKVEFLVSFYNNEISEKSEIFDDQFSVERPDGSNFTLKIRSTKLEDSAMYFCASKATGLEGEQYFGPGTRLTVT.

As regards this clone: The sample has other DNA sequences that encode this CDR3 too. The chain combines TRBV28 with TRBJ2-3; 10 nucleotides line up with TRBD1. The germline V gene encodes CDR1 MDHEN and CDR2 SYDVKM. This CDR3 has 15 amino acids. Trimming removed 6 bases from V and 4 bases from J; junction bases left unmatched: 7. CDR3 nucleotide sequence: TGTGCCAGCAGCTTAGGAGGACAGGGGGCAGATACGCAGTATTTT. Its translation is CASSLGGQGADTQYF.

This clone was detected only a few times. The chain employs TRBV2 and TRBJ1-1; 7 positions match TRBD1. Germline V gene data show CDR1 as SNHLY and CDR2 as FYNNEI. CDR3 length: 14 amino acids. The V gene end was trimmed by 6 bases and the J gene end by 2 bases; junction bases not matched to a gene: 6. CDR3 nucleotides: TGTGCCAGCAGGAGGGACAGAGACAACACTGAAGCTTTCTTT. This gives the protein CASRRDRDNTEAFF. Drawing the rest from reference TRBV2 and TRBJ1-1, the complete variable domain is EPEVTQTPSHQVTQMGQEVILRCVPISNHLYFYWYRQILGQKVEFLVSFYNNEISEKSEIFDDQFSVERPDGSNFTLKIRSTKLEDSAMYFCASRRDRDNTEAFFGQGTRLTVV.

The V and J genes are TRBV4-2 and TRBJ2-2; weak D call: TRBD2 (6 bases). CDR1 and CDR2 from the germline V gene are LGHNA and YNFKEQ. The V end was cut by 6 bases, the J end by 5 bases, with 19 bases between. This CDR3 spans 16 amino acids. The CDR3 sequence: CASRRKRVLLTGELFF. The CDR3 DNA reads TGTGCCAGCAGACGAAAGCGGGTCCTGTTAACCGGGGAGCTGTTTTTT.

The V and J genes are TRBV13 and TRBJ2-1; TRBD2 aligns across 9 bases. CDR1 is PRHDT, CDR2 FYEKMQ, per germline (reference sequence). V trimming: 1 base; J trimming: 4 bases; junction bases outside the gene matches: 8. The CDR3 loop spans 17 amino acids. CDR3 amino acids: CASSLEVAGGVYNEQFF. CDR3 DNA: TGTGCCAGCAGCTTAGAAGTTGCGGGAGGGGTTTACAATGAGCAGTTCTTC.

The CDR3 protein is CATGGDSMNTEAFF. The CDR3 DNA sequence: TGTGCCACCGGGGGGGACTCGATGAACACTGAAGCTTTCTTT. The chain joins TRBV9 to TRBJ1-1; perhaps TRBD1 as D (5 bases). The CDR3 totals 14 residues. Germline CDR1 SGDLS, CDR2 YYNGEE. The ends were cut back, 9 bases at V and 0 bases at J, with 15 bases in the middle.

The chain employs TRBV30 and TRBJ2-7, with 11 bases identical to TRBD1. V shed 1 base and J 3 bases; nucleotides not matched to a gene: 2. Germline CDR1 and CDR2: GTSNPN and SVGIG (reference sequence). CDR3 size: 14 residues. Here the CDR3 DNA reads TGTGCCTGGAGTGAGGGACAGGGGGGCTACGAGCAGTACTTC. Translation gives CAWSEGQGGYEQYF.

This chain joins TRBV9 and TRBJ1-4; 7 positions agree with TRBD1. There are 15 residues in the CDR3. V trimming: 0 bases; J trimming: 7 bases; junction bases outside the gene matches: 6. Germline CDR1 and CDR2: SGDLS and YYNGEE. CDR3 protein: CASSVAAGGGEKLFF. CDR3 sequence (DNA): TGTGCCAGCAGCGTAGCAGCAGGGGGTGGTGAAAAACTGTTTTTT.

The rearrangement joins TRBV9 to TRBJ2-5, with 8 bases that match TRBD2. Trimming removed 4 bases from V and 5 bases from J; junction bases left unmatched: 19. Germline CDR1 SGDLS, CDR2 YYNGEE. CDR3 length: 18 residues. In DNA, the CDR3 is TGTGCCAGCAGCCCCCCAGGGATGGCGCCGGGGGGGCCTGAGACCCAGTACTTC. Its translation is CASSPPGMAPGGPETQYF.

J is TRBJ2-7 and V is TRBV20-1; D may be TRBD1 (6 bases). The V and J ends lost 3 bases and 2 bases respectively, with 17 bases between them. The V gene's germline CDR1 is DFQATT and CDR2 SNEGSKA (reference sequence). The CDR3 length is 15 residues. DNA for the CDR3: TGCAGTGCTAGTAGTAGCGTCGCAGGGGCCTACGAGCAGTACTTC. Its translation: CSASSSVAGAYEQYF.

This chain uses TRBV11-3 with TRBJ2-5; D is ambiguous. V was cut by 5 bases and J by 5 bases, with 9 bases left in between. This CDR3 has 12 amino acids. Germline values: CDR1 SGHNT, CDR2 YENEEA. The CDR3 nucleotides read TGTGCCAGCAGCGGTTCTACGGAGACCCAGTACTTC. Its protein product is CASSGSTETQYF. Full variable domain (remainder filled in from reference TRBV11-3 and TRBJ2-5): EAGVVQSPRYKIIEKKQPVAFWCNPISGHNTLYWYLQNLGQGPELLIRYENEEAVDDSQLPKDRFSAERLKGVDSTLKIQPAELGDSAVYLCASSGSTETQYFGPGTRLLVL.

For the CDR3, the DNA is TGTGCCGGGAATAGCGGGAGCACAGATACGCAGTATTTT. It yields the protein CAGNSGSTDTQYF. This rearrangement joins TRBV5-4 to TRBJ2-3; 7 positions match TRBD2. With 10 bases clipped from V and 0 bases from J, the junction kept 5 bases outside the gene matches. Looked up from germline, CDR1 is SGHNT and CDR2 is YYREEE (reference sequence). This CDR3 comprises 13 residues.

This chain's CDR3 is CASSVLGRGNTEAFF. Here the CDR3 DNA reads TGTGCCAGCAGCGTCTTGGGAAGGGGGAACACTGAAGCTTTCTTT. V usage is TRBV9 and J usage is TRBJ1-1; D is possibly TRBD1 (5 bases). Germline values: CDR1 SGDLS, CDR2 YYNGEE. The ends were cut back, 2 bases at V and 1 base at J, with 12 bases in the middle. The length of the CDR3 is 15 residues.

The V call is TRBV19, the J call TRBJ2-6; D is ambiguous. CDR1 LNHDA and CDR2 SQIVND come from the germline V gene (reference sequence). V lost 7 bases to trimming and J lost 4 bases, with 20 bases between them. The CDR3 consists of 17 residues. In nucleotides, the CDR3 is TGTGCCAGTATTTCGTTGACACGTTCAATCGGGGCCAACGTCCTGACTTTC. Translated: CASISLTRSIGANVLTF. The variable domain in full, completed from reference TRBV19 and TRBJ2-6, reads DGGITQSPKYLFRKEGQNVTLSCEQNLNHDAMYWYRQDPGQGLRLIYYSQIVNDFQKGDIAEGYSVSREKKESFPLTVTSAQKNPTAFYLCASISLTRSIGANVLTFGAGSRLTVL.

The chain uses TRBV10-3 and TRBJ1-2; no definite D call. This CDR3 is 17 amino acids long. Germline-derived CDR1 and CDR2 are ENHRY and SYGVKD. V was pared by 5 bases and J by 2 bases, with 21 bases between. DNA for the CDR3: TGTGCCATCAGTCCTCCACCGGTCGGTCAGCGGAACTATGGCTACACCTTC. Its translation is CAISPPPVGQRNYGYTF.

The chain has TRBV12-5 and TRBJ1-1; TRBD1 agrees at 8 bases. CDR3 length equals 15 residues. The junction had 10 bases not matched to a gene; V was cut back by 5 bases and J by 5 bases. CDR1 and CDR2 from the germline V gene are LGHNT and FRNRAP. The CDR3 DNA sequence: TGTGCTAGTGGTGCACCAGGGGGCGCGGAAACTGAAGCTTTCTTT. Protein: CASGAPGGAETEAFF.